These 26 T cell receptor beta chains share one sample of origin, sequenced in a study of T cell responses to AZD1222 COVID-19 vaccine. Profiled with immunoSEQ multiplex PCR; TCRdb holds only in-frame clones, not every one. Among approximately 110,000 clones listed, approximately 89% were seen once. Material: peripheral blood, obtained on day 0 of AZD1222 vaccination. The receptor source for this set is an adult in good health.

This chain uses TRBV6-5 with TRBJ2-7; unclear D gene. The CDR3 has 15 residues. Germline CDR1 and CDR2: MNHEY and SVGAGI. The V and J ends lost 3 bases and 4 bases respectively, with 16 bases between them. CDR3 bases: TGTGCCAGCAGTTATATGCTGGGTCCGCAATACGAGCAGTACTTC. This codes for CASSYMLGPQYEQYF.

The chain joins TRBV30 to TRBJ1-4; D is possibly TRBD1 (5 bases). Trimming took 0 bases from V and 7 from J, leaving 15 bases between them. Germline loops: CDR1 GTSNPN, CDR2 SVGIG (reference sequence). The CDR3 covers 15 residues. Written as DNA, the CDR3 is TGTGCCTGGAGTGTACCTGGGGGGAACGGTGAAAAACTGTTTTTT. Translated, it gives CAWSVPGGNGEKLFF.

The chain uses TRBV24-1 and TRBJ2-5; the D gene is possibly TRBD1 (7 bases). Trimming took off 5 bases at V and 5 bases at J, with 20 bases between the two ends. Germline V CDR1 and CDR2: KGHDR, SFDVKD. The CDR3 sequence is 16 residues long. DNA for the CDR3: TGTGCCACCAGTGCAGGGCAGGGGGGCATTGGTGAGACCCAGTACTTC. It codes for CATSAGQGGIGETQYF.

The chain recombines TRBV10-3 with TRBJ1-4; unclear D gene. Germline V lookup: CDR1 ENHRY, CDR2 SYGVKD. The CDR3 consists of 16 residues. V was shortened by 4 bases and J by 6 bases, with 18 bases between the two germline ends. DNA for the CDR3: TGTGCCATCAGTGCCGGAGGAGGGATGTCGGATGAAAAACTGTTTTTT. Protein sequence: CAISAGGGMSDEKLFF.

This rearrangement joins TRBV27 to TRBJ2-7, with D unresolved. Germline CDR1 MNHEY, CDR2 SMNVEV (reference sequence). There are 13 residues in the CDR3. Trimming took off 5 bases at V and 9 bases at J, with 17 bases between the two ends. In nucleotides, the CDR3 is TGTGCCAGCAGTCCCCCGTCTGATACGGTGCAGTACTTC. Amino acid sequence: CASSPPSDTVQYF.

This chain joins TRBV30 and TRBJ1-4, with D possibly being TRBD1 (6 bases). There are 16 residues in the CDR3. CDR1 and CDR2 (germline): GTSNPN, SVGIG (reference sequence). V was pared by 2 bases and J by 8 bases, with 21 bases between. The CDR3 coding sequence is TGTGCCTGGAGTTCGAAGGGGGGAGGGAATGGGGAAAAACTGTTTTTT. It translates to CAWSSKGGGNGEKLFF.

The chain employs TRBV29-1 and TRBJ1-3; TRBD1 aligns across 7 bases. The V and J ends lost 1 base and 2 bases, in that order; junction bases with no gene match: 5. The CDR3 is 15 amino acids. Germline loops: CDR1 SQVTM, CDR2 ANQGSEA. CDR3: CSVEVVTGPGNTIYF. In DNA form, the CDR3 reads TGCAGCGTTGAAGTTGTGACAGGGCCTGGAAACACCATATATTTT.

This rearrangement joins TRBV5-1 to TRBJ1-1, with D maybe TRBD1 (6 bases). CDR1 is SGHRS, CDR2 YFSETQ, per germline. The CDR3 extends over 14 amino acids. V gave up 3 bases and J gave up 4 bases, with 13 bases separating them. In nucleotides, the CDR3 is TGCGCCAGCAGCTCAGGACAGCCCGGCACTGAAGCTTTCTTT. This gives the protein CASSSGQPGTEAFF.

The gene calls are TRBV9 and TRBJ1-1; D not resolved. The CDR3 length is 14 residues. Trimming shortened V by 0 bases and J by 1 base, and 7 bases separated the two germline ends. Germline CDR1 SGDLS, CDR2 YYNGEE. CDR3: CASSVGLQNTEAFF. In DNA form, the CDR3 reads TGTGCCAGCAGCGTAGGACTGCAGAACACTGAAGCTTTCTTT.

The chain joins TRBV7-6 to TRBJ2-6, with unresolved D. The CDR3 contains 16 residues. Germline lookup yields CDR1 SGHVS and CDR2 FNYEAQ. Trimming stripped 3 bases from V and 0 bases from J, with 9 bases between. CDR3 sequence: CASSFGVVSGANVLTF. Written as DNA, the CDR3 is TGTGCCAGCAGCTTTGGTGTGGTCTCTGGGGCCAACGTCCTGACTTTC.

The rearrangement uses TRBV7-6 and TRBJ2-7; a weak D match, TRBD1 (6 bases). The CDR3 consists of 15 residues. Germline CDR1 SGHVS, CDR2 FNYEAQ. V was cut by 4 bases and J by 3 bases, with 16 bases left in between. The CDR3 region has the DNA TGTGCCAGCAGCTCCCGGTTAACAGGGAACTACGAGCAGTACTTC. Amino acid sequence: CASSSRLTGNYEQYF.

This rearrangement joins TRBV23-1 to TRBJ1-1; D perhaps matches TRBD1 (6 bases). TRBV23-1 is placed among ORFs of uncertain function. The ends were cut back, 6 bases at V and 11 bases at J, with 13 bases in the middle. CDR3 length: 11 amino acids. The CDR3 is CASSGTGLAFF. The CDR3 nucleotides read TGCGCCAGCAGCGGAACAGGGTTGGCTTTCTTT.

This clone was picked up a small number of times. This chain joins TRBV19 and TRBJ1-4; TRBD1 might be the D (6 bases). Germline-derived CDR1 and CDR2 are LNHDA and SQIVND (reference sequence). With 7 bases removed from V and 0 bases from J, the gap between germline ends came to 18 bases. The CDR3 runs 17 residues. CDR3 sequence (DNA): TGTGCCAGTAAAGTCTTCGGTGAGGGGGCAACTAATGAAAAACTGTTTTTT. Translation: CASKVFGEGATNEKLFF.

The rearrangement joins TRBV24-1 to TRBJ2-3, with D possibly TRBD1 on 6 matching bases. CDR1 and CDR2 from the germline V gene are KGHDR and SFDVKD. V was shortened by 3 bases and J by 0 bases, with 9 bases between the two germline ends. The CDR3 extends over 15 amino acids. The DNA for the CDR3 is TGTGCCACCAGTGATCCTGGACAGAGCACAGATACGCAGTATTTT. Translated, it gives CATSDPGQSTDTQYF.

The rearrangement links TRBV7-9 to TRBJ2-7; the D call may be TRBD1 or TRBD2 (6 bases each). Germline CDR1 SEHNR, CDR2 FQNEAQ (reference sequence). Trimming removed 1 base at V and 4 bases at J, with 14 bases between. The CDR3 totals 15 residues. The chain's CDR3 is CASSLGWQGRYEQYF. CDR3 in DNA: TGTGCCAGCAGCTTAGGCTGGCAGGGGAGGTACGAGCAGTACTTC.

The chain links TRBV6-5 to TRBJ1-5; D might be TRBD1 (6 bases). The germline CDR1 and CDR2 sequences are MNHEY and SVGAGI. The CDR3 is 16 residues long. The V gene lost 3 bases and the J gene lost 4 bases, with 16 bases spanning the gap. The CDR3, as DNA: TGTGCCAGCAGTTATGGTAGGGGACACCAAAATCAGCCCCAGCATTTT. It translates to CASSYGRGHQNQPQHF.

In nucleotides, the CDR3 is TGTGCCAGCAGTTTGTCACGATATGGCTACACCTTC. Protein: CASSLSRYGYTF. This sequence joins TRBV28 and TRBJ1-2; D unclear. There are 12 residues in the CDR3. The V gene's germline CDR1 is MDHEN and CDR2 SYDVKM. Deletions cut 3 bases from V and 5 bases from J, with 7 bases between.

This chain uses TRBV27 with TRBJ1-5; D remains ambiguous. Trimming removed 2 bases at V and 1 base at J, with 6 bases between. The CDR3 is 14 residues long. The germline V gene has CDR1 MNHEY and CDR2 SMNVEV (reference sequence). CDR3: CASSLLGSNQPQHF. In DNA, the CDR3 is TGTGCCAGCAGTTTACTAGGAAGCAATCAGCCCCAGCATTTT.

This sequence joins TRBV24-1 and TRBJ2-7; D gene uncertain. V dropped 10 bases and J dropped 0 bases, with 15 bases sitting between them. Per the germline V gene, CDR1 is KGHDR and CDR2 is SFDVKD. CDR3 size: 14 residues. The DNA for the CDR3 is TGTGCCACTCTTCCAACTGAGAGCTCCTACGAGCAGTACTTC. Translated: CATLPTESSYEQYF.

The chain couples TRBV7-8 to TRBJ2-1; D not certain. Looked up from germline, CDR1 is SGHVS and CDR2 is FQNEAQ. The CDR3 sequence is 14 residues long. Deletions cut 4 bases from V and 7 bases from J, with 14 bases between. As DNA, the CDR3 is TGTGCCAGCAGCTCCCGCCCAGAGCGAAATGAGCAGTTCTTC. Translation gives CASSSRPERNEQFF.

The gene calls are TRBV3-1 (or the pseudogene TRBV3-2) and TRBJ1-3; tentative D call: TRBD1 (5 bases). The CDR3 has 13 residues. V lost 10 bases and J lost 4, with 14 bases in between. Germline CDR1 and CDR2: LGHDT and YNNKEL (reference sequence). For the CDR3, the DNA is TGTGCCACCACAGCTGGGGCCGGAAACACCATATATTTT. Translating it yields CATTAGAGNTIYF.

The gene calls are TRBV9 and TRBJ1-2; D is unclear. The germline V gene has CDR1 SGDLS and CDR2 YYNGEE. The CDR3 runs to 15 residues. Trimming removed 0 bases from V and 2 bases from J, with 11 bases in between. The CDR3 region has the DNA TGTGCCAGCAGCGTAGCTTTGGCAGGAAACTATGGCTACACCTTC. It specifies CASSVALAGNYGYTF.

This clone was seen only once. The genes are TRBV10-2 and TRBJ2-6; possibly TRBD2 for D (7 bases). This CDR3 spans 19 amino acids. Germline CDR1 WSHSY, CDR2 SAAADI. Trimming took 0 bases from V and 1 from J, leaving 16 bases between them. The CDR3 nucleotides are TGCGCCAGCAGTGAGTCGGTCACAGGGAGGGGGTCTGGGGCCAACGTCCTGACTTTC. Amino acids: CASSESVTGRGSGANVLTF.

In DNA, the CDR3 is TGTGCCAGCAGCTTAGGGGACAGGGATTTGTATCAGCCCCAGCATTTT. It encodes CASSLGDRDLYQPQHF. V and J are TRBV7-9 and TRBJ1-5; 9 nucleotides line up with TRBD1. V dropped 1 base and J dropped 5; count of bases not matched to a gene: 6. Germline CDR1 and CDR2: SEHNR and FQNEAQ (reference sequence). This CDR3 contains 16 residues.

The V and J genes are TRBV4-2 and TRBJ1-1, with D unresolved. The germline V gene has CDR1 LGHNA and CDR2 YNFKEQ. The CDR3 loop spans 14 amino acids. Trimming removed 1 base from V and 1 base from J, with 7 bases in between. The CDR3 region has the DNA TGTGCCAGCAGCCAAGTCCAGGAGAACACTGAAGCTTTCTTT. This encodes CASSQVQENTEAFF.

The chain uses TRBV7-9 and TRBJ1-2; TRBD1 agrees at 9 bases. Germline V gene data show CDR1 as SEHNR and CDR2 as FQNEAQ (reference sequence). The CDR3 runs 19 residues. J gave up 4 bases and V 7 bases, and 22 bases lay outside the gene matches. This CDR3 is CASTQYPVRDRVMSYGYTF. DNA for the CDR3: TGTGCCAGCACCCAATACCCCGTCCGGGACAGGGTAATGAGCTATGGCTACACCTTC.